The rows below give T cell receptor beta chains drawn from one sample of a study of blood T cells in healthy people across ages. In TCRdb, the 5' RACE reads were re-called with MiXCR into one record per CDR3 protein. The table has about 650,000 distinct CDR3 sequences, approximately 29% seen once. Material: blood. These receptor sequences come from a woman older than 75 in good health. The CDR3 runs from the conserved cysteine through the conserved F or W. D genes are given only for firm matches. Size tells how often a clone was seen (once, few, many) or the class of an expanded clone, and some rows leave it out.

- - TRBJ1-2 TRBV6-1 CASRVRDLGDYGYTF TGTGCCAGCAGGGTCCGGGACCTTGGGGACTATGGCTACACCTTC
- many TRBJ2-3 TRBV24-1 CATSDSGGRTDTQYF TGTGCCACCAGTGATTCCGGGGGGCGCACAGATACGCAGTATTTT
- few TRBJ1-1 TRBV28 CASSLWTEAFF TGTGCCAGCAGTTTGTGGACTGAAGCTTTCTTT
- many TRBJ2-7 TRBV20-1 CSARDSRGGSYEQYF TGCAGTGCTAGAGATAGTAGGGGGGGATCCTACGAGCAGTACTTC
- many TRBJ1-1 TRBV20-1 CSAREGTRQNTEAFF TGCAGTGCTAGAGAGGGGACACGGCAGAACACTGAAGCTTTCTTT
- - TRBJ1-1 TRBV3-1 CASSDGMNTEAFF TGTGCCAGCAGCGACGGCATGAACACTGAAGCTTTCTTT
TRBD1 many TRBJ1-5 TRBV7-2 CASSGGQALYSNQPQHF TGTGCCAGCAGTGGGGGACAGGCCCTTTATAGCAATCAGCCCCAGCATTTT
- - TRBJ1-2 TRBV7-9 CASSLDETAGGYTF TGTGCCAGCAGCTTAGATGAGACGGCGGGTGGCTACACCTTC
- - TRBJ2-4 TRBV5-5 CASSQTDTAKNIQYF TGTGCCAGCAGCCAAACGGACACAGCCAAAAACATTCAGTACTTC
- - TRBJ2-1 TRBV28 CASSPSPVSYNEQFF TGTGCCAGCAGTCCCTCTCCCGTATCATACAATGAGCAGTTCTTC
TRBD2 - TRBJ2-1 TRBV20-1 CSAREIRAGNEQFF TGCAGTGCTAGAGAGATTAGAGCGGGAAATGAGCAGTTCTTC
TRBD1 - TRBJ2-7 TRBV5-1 CAGSPGTGVSYEQYF TGCGCCGGCAGCCCCGGGACAGGGGTCTCCTACGAGCAGTACTTC
TRBD2 - TRBJ2-1 TRBV20-1 CSARDLGLAGVGEQFF TGCAGTGCTAGAGATCTCGGACTAGCGGGAGTGGGTGAGCAGTTCTTC
- - TRBJ2-1 TRBV6-2/TRBV6-3 CASSSLGTPSYNEQFF TGTGCCAGCAGTAGTCTCGGGACCCCATCCTACAATGAGCAGTTCTTC
- many TRBJ1-6 TRBV6-1 CASRNLDSYNSPLHF TGTGCCAGCAGGAATCTTGACTCCTATAATTCACCCCTCCACTTT
TRBD1 many TRBJ2-7 TRBV5-1 CASSLSRTGEEEQYF TGCGCCAGCAGCTTGAGTCGGACAGGGGAGGAAGAGCAGTACTTC
- - TRBJ2-3 TRBV12-3/TRBV12-4 CASRRLADVQYF TGTGCCAGCAGACGGCTAGCAGATGTGCAGTATTTT
TRBD1 - TRBJ2-5 TRBV7-2 CASSRRTGEGETQYF TGTGCCAGCAGCCGACGGACAGGGGAAGGAGAGACCCAGTACTTC
- - TRBJ1-2 TRBV10-3 CAISELQSHGYTF TGTGCCATCAGTGAGCTTCAGAGCCATGGCTACACCTTC
TRBD2 many TRBJ2-5 TRBV20-1 CSATSLAGGQIGETQYF TGCAGTGCTACCTCACTAGCGGGGGGGCAAATTGGAGAGACCCAGTACTTC
- - TRBJ2-3 TRBV5-4 CASSGRAQGPSDAQYF TGTGCCAGCAGCGGGAGGGCACAGGGGCCATCAGATGCGCAGTATTTT
- - TRBJ2-5 TRBV5-1 CASSLLPRQETQYF TGCGCCAGCAGCTTGTTACCGCGGCAAGAGACCCAGTACTTC